The 27 T cell receptor beta chains reported below all come from one sample, sequenced in a study of blood T cell repertoires in COVID-19 (dated by TCRdb to 2018 to 2021). Receptor libraries were prepared by the immunoSEQ multiplex PCR assay. TCRdb's version of the immuneACCESS table is confined to in-frame rearrangements and falls short of the full clone set. An unresolved V gene accounts for under half of the shortfall where checked; the remainder is of unknown origin. Here the sample has some 240,000 clones; approximately 84% occur a single time. About 3.4% of the sample goes to the ten largest clones. Sample: PBMCs or T cells enriched from blood (not recorded which). Receptor source: a man in his fifties who had recovered from COVID-19.

The rearrangement joins TRBV28 to TRBJ1-2; D might be TRBD1 (6 bases). The germline V and J ends were trimmed by 6 bases and 7 bases, with 15 bases remaining between them. This CDR3 spans 13 amino acids. CDR1 MDHEN and CDR2 SYDVKM come from the germline V gene. CDR3 residues: CASSPPRGPGYTF. CDR3 DNA: TGTGCCAGCAGCCCACCCAGGGGCCCTGGCTACACCTTC.

The chain links TRBV12-5 to TRBJ1-2, with no clear D. The CDR3 runs to 13 residues. Trimming removed 6 bases from V and 1 base from J, with 9 bases in between. In germline, CDR1 is LGHNT, CDR2 FRNRAP. The CDR3 is CASGLPNNYGYTF. CDR3 in DNA: TGTGCTAGTGGCCTACCTAATAACTATGGCTACACCTTC. Using reference TRBV12-5 and TRBJ1-2 for the parts outside the CDR3, the full variable domain is DARVTQTPRHKVTEMGQEVTMRCQPILGHNTVFWYRQTMMQGLELLAYFRNRAPLDDSGMPKDRFSAEMPDATLATLKIQPSEPRDSAVYFCASGLPNNYGYTFGSGTRLTVV.

The rearrangement joins TRBV9 to TRBJ1-2; 7 nucleotides agree with TRBD1. Per germline, CDR1 SGDLS and CDR2 YYNGEE. This CDR3 has 15 amino acids. The ends lost 1 base at V and 4 bases at J; junction bases unmatched: 7. The CDR3 spells CASSVRGGGGYGYTF. CDR3 bases: TGTGCCAGCAGCGTACGAGGAGGGGGCGGCTATGGCTACACCTTC.

This rearrangement joins TRBV4-3 to TRBJ1-5; TRBD1 matches 7 bases. The V gene's germline CDR1 is LGHNA and CDR2 YSLEER. This CDR3 comprises 15 residues. V lost 0 bases, J lost 3 bases, and 2 bases stayed unmatched. In DNA, the CDR3 is TGCGCCAGCAGCCAAGACAGGGGGACCAATCAGCCCCAGCATTTT. Translated: CASSQDRGTNQPQHF.

The rearrangement links TRBV5-5 to TRBJ1-2; D is unresolved. V lost 4 bases to trimming and J lost 7 bases, with 11 bases between them. Germline CDR1 and CDR2: SGHKS and YYEKEE (reference sequence). This CDR3 spans 12 amino acids. The CDR3 region has the DNA TGTGCCAGCAGCCCTGACAAAAGTGGCTACACCTTC. It codes for CASSPDKSGYTF.

J is TRBJ1-5 and V is TRBV3-1 (or the pseudogene TRBV3-2); D gene ambiguous. The CDR3 runs 16 residues. Germline V gene lookup returns CDR1 LGHDT and CDR2 YNNKEL (reference sequence). Deletions cut 0 bases from V and 3 bases from J, with 12 bases between. The CDR3 sequence is CASSQDVPRVNQPQHF. As DNA, the CDR3 is TGTGCCAGCAGCCAAGATGTGCCGAGAGTCAATCAGCCCCAGCATTTT.

The rearrangement links TRBV27 to TRBJ1-2; 7 positions agree with TRBD1. The germline V gene encodes CDR1 MNHEY and CDR2 SMNVEV (reference sequence). The length of the CDR3 is 15 residues. V dropped 4 bases and J dropped 1; count of bases not matched to a gene: 6. The CDR3, as DNA: TGTGCCAGCAGTTCATCTCCAGGGGGTAACTATGGCTACACCTTC. It translates to CASSSSPGGNYGYTF.

This rearrangement joins TRBV6-2 or TRBV6-3 to TRBJ1-5; D is unresolved. Per the germline V gene, CDR1 is MNHEY and CDR2 is SVGEGT. This CDR3 comprises 14 residues. V lost 2 bases, J lost 5 bases, and 10 bases lay in between. This chain's CDR3 is CASSYTGSYQPQHF. The CDR3 DNA reads as TGTGCCAGCAGTTACACGGGTTCATATCAGCCCCAGCATTTT.

The rearrangement joins TRBV4-3 to TRBJ2-7, with a tentative D call TRBD1 (5 bases). This CDR3 is built from 15 residues. In germline, CDR1 is LGHNA, CDR2 YSLEER. Trimming took off 0 bases at V and 2 bases at J, with 11 bases between the two ends. In DNA, the CDR3 is TGCGCCAGCAGCCAAGACCGCGCAGGGCCCTACGAGCAGTACTTC. The encoded protein is CASSQDRAGPYEQYF.

The rearrangement joins TRBV5-5 to TRBJ2-7; 7 bases map to TRBD1. Germline loops: CDR1 SGHKS, CDR2 YYEKEE (reference sequence). V gave up 4 bases and J gave up 2 bases; unmatched junction bases: 12. The CDR3 consists of 16 residues. CDR3 in amino acids: CASSQRTGGAPYEQYF. The CDR3 bases are TGTGCCAGCAGCCAAAGGACAGGCGGCGCCCCCTACGAGCAGTACTTC.

This chain links TRBV7-9 with TRBJ2-7; 10 positions match TRBD2. In germline, CDR1 is SEHNR, CDR2 FQNEAQ (reference sequence). CDR3 size: 15 residues. V gave up 2 bases and J gave up 3 bases; unmatched junction bases: 4. The CDR3 DNA follows: TGTGCCAGCAGCTTACTAGCGGGAGTAGGCTACGAGCAGTACTTC. Translation gives CASSLLAGVGYEQYF.

The gene calls are TRBV6-5 and TRBJ2-7; D is possibly TRBD2 (6 bases). Trimming stripped 10 bases from V and 7 bases from J, with 17 bases between. Germline CDR1 reads MNHEY; CDR2 reads SVGAGI. The CDR3 extends over 12 amino acids. This CDR3 reads CATYQVGGEQYF. Written as DNA, the CDR3 is TGTGCCACCTACCAGGTTGGGGGGGAGCAGTACTTC.

The chain is built from TRBV5-4 and TRBJ1-1; 7 nucleotides match TRBD1. The CDR3 is 15 amino acids. Germline assignment: CDR1 SGHNT and CDR2 YYREEE (reference sequence). V lost 4 bases to trimming and J lost 0 bases; unmatched junction nucleotides: 6. The CDR3 spells CASSGAGQMNTEAFF. The CDR3 region has the DNA TGTGCCAGCAGCGGGGCGGGACAGATGAACACTGAAGCTTTCTTT. Using reference TRBV5-4 and TRBJ1-1 for the parts outside the CDR3, the full variable domain is ETGVTQSPTHLIKTRGQQVTLRCSSQSGHNTVSWYQQALGQGPQFIFQYYREEENGRGNFPPRFSGLQFPNYSSELNVNALELDDSALYLCASSGAGQMNTEAFFGQGTRLTVV.

J is TRBJ2-3 and V is TRBV2; maybe TRBD2 (6 bases). CDR1 is SNHLY and CDR2 is FYNNEI in the germline V gene. Trimming stripped 6 bases from V and 4 bases from J, with 20 bases between. The CDR3 sequence is 16 residues long. Here the CDR3 DNA reads TGTGCCAGCAGCACGACTAGGCAGGACGTGGCAGATACGCAGTATTTT. Its protein product is CASSTTRQDVADTQYF.

This chain uses TRBV29-1 with TRBJ2-1; D might be TRBD2 (6 bases). V lost 5 bases to trimming and J lost 0 bases, with 11 bases between them. Germline values: CDR1 SQVTM, CDR2 ANQGSEA. This CDR3 contains 14 residues. The CDR3 DNA sequence: TGCAGCGTTCGGGACGGGAGCTCCTACAATGAGCAGTTCTTC. Its translation: CSVRDGSSYNEQFF.

The CDR3, as DNA: TGTGCCAGCTCCCCCCCCGCCGGGAAACTGTTTTTT. As protein: CASSPPAGKLFF. V and J are TRBV18 and TRBJ1-4; D is undetermined. The CDR3 extends over 12 amino acids. The germline CDR1 and CDR2 sequences are KGHSH and LQKENI. The ends were cut back, 6 bases at V and 11 bases at J, with 13 bases in the middle.

The rearrangement links TRBV30 to TRBJ2-7; D gene uncertain. CDR3 length: 11 residues. Between the trimmed V and J ends, which lost 2 bases and 7 bases, there was a span of 9 bases. Germline V gives CDR1 GTSNPN, CDR2 SVGIG (reference sequence). The CDR3 here is CAWSRQLEQYF. The CDR3 DNA is TGTGCCTGGAGTCGTCAGTTAGAGCAGTACTTC.

This chain joins TRBV5-1 and TRBJ2-5; D is undetermined. The CDR3 is 13 residues long. CDR1 and CDR2 (germline): SGHRS, YFSETQ. V lost 2 bases, J lost 5 bases, and 10 bases lay in between. CDR3 sequence (DNA): TGCGCCAGCAGCTTATCTAGGTGGGAGACCCAGTACTTC. It encodes CASSLSRWETQYF. Based on the CDR3 plus reference TRBV5-1 and TRBJ2-5, the full variable domain is KAGVTQTPRYLIKTRGQQVTLSCSPISGHRSVSWYQQTPGQGLQFLFEYFSETQRNKGNFPGRFSGRQFSNSRSEMNVSTLELGDSALYLCASSLSRWETQYFGPGTRLLVL.

As DNA, the CDR3 is TGTGCCAGTAGTATAGGGTACAGCTACGCGAACACCGGGGAGCTGTTTTTT. Translated, it gives CASSIGYSYANTGELFF. The chain uses TRBV19 and TRBJ2-2; D not resolved. CDR1 and CDR2 (germline): LNHDA, SQIVND (reference sequence). The length of the CDR3 is 17 residues. Trimming removed 1 base from V and 0 bases from J, with 12 bases in between.

This clone was recorded only once. The chain joins TRBV28 to TRBJ1-6; perhaps TRBD1 as D (6 bases). V was clipped by 6 bases and J by 7 bases, with 16 bases between them. Germline CDR1 MDHEN, CDR2 SYDVKM. The CDR3 sequence is 15 residues long. For the CDR3, the DNA is TGTGCCAGCAGCCCCGCAGGGGAGGGCAATTCACCCCTCCACTTT. Amino acids: CASSPAGEGNSPLHF.

This chain joins TRBV9 and TRBJ1-3; D is unresolved. CDR1 is SGDLS and CDR2 is YYNGEE in the germline V gene. The germline V and J ends were trimmed by 5 bases and 0 bases, with 21 bases remaining between them. The CDR3 spans 18 residues. The CDR3 DNA sequence: TGTGCCAGCAGTGATTTCTCTGCGGGCCGCGGCTCTGGAAACACCATATATTTT. Its protein product is CASSDFSAGRGSGNTIYF.

This chain links TRBV7-9 with TRBJ2-2; possible D gene TRBD1, 6 bases. This CDR3 has 17 amino acids. Germline CDR1 reads SEHNR; CDR2 reads FQNEAQ (reference sequence). Between the trimmed V and J ends, which lost 0 bases and 5 bases, there was a span of 16 bases. The CDR3 region has the DNA TGTGCCAGCAGCTTAGCTGGGACACGGAGCGTAACCGGGGAGCTGTTTTTT. Protein sequence: CASSLAGTRSVTGELFF.

The CDR3 nucleotides read TGTGCCAGCAGTCTAAGGGGGCGCTTGAACACTGAAGCTTTCTTT. Protein: CASSLRGRLNTEAFF. The chain recombines TRBV11-1 with TRBJ1-1; 7 nucleotides match TRBD1. The V gene's germline CDR1 is SGHAT and CDR2 FQDESV (reference sequence). V lost 6 bases and J lost 0; bases outside the gene matches: 7. The CDR3 runs to 15 residues.

The rearrangement joins TRBV6-5 to TRBJ2-7; D gene unclear. The CDR3 has 14 residues. Germline lookup yields CDR1 MNHEY and CDR2 SVGAGI. With 8 bases removed from V and 1 base from J, the gap between germline ends came to 15 bases. The CDR3 loop reads CASSPSQLSYEQYF. CDR3 bases: TGTGCCAGCTCCCCTTCACAGCTTTCCTACGAGCAGTACTTC.

CDR3 region: CASSPTGKGYTF. The CDR3 DNA follows: TGTGCCAGCAGCCCCACAGGCAAGGGCTACACCTTC. This chain links TRBV5-8 with TRBJ1-2, with a weak D call TRBD1 (5 bases). The CDR3 spans 12 residues. The ends were cut back, 4 bases at V and 8 bases at J, with 12 bases in the middle. CDR1 SGHTS and CDR2 YDEGEE come from the germline V gene.

The V call is TRBV10-3, the J call TRBJ1-2; D unclear. CDR1 ENHRY and CDR2 SYGVKD come from the germline V gene. With 6 bases removed from V and 2 bases from J, the gap between germline ends came to 16 bases. The CDR3 consists of 15 residues. The CDR3 spells CAIRVGRPVNYGYTF. As DNA, the CDR3 is TGTGCCATCAGGGTCGGGAGGCCGGTGAACTATGGCTACACCTTC.

The rearrangement uses TRBV6-5 and TRBJ2-7; D unclear. With 7 bases removed from V and 0 bases from J, the gap between germline ends came to 10 bases. CDR3 length: 13 amino acids. Germline CDR1 reads MNHEY; CDR2 reads SVGAGI. The CDR3, as DNA: TGTGCCAGCACGCAGGTGAGCTCCTACGAGCAGTACTTC. This gives the protein CASTQVSSYEQYF.